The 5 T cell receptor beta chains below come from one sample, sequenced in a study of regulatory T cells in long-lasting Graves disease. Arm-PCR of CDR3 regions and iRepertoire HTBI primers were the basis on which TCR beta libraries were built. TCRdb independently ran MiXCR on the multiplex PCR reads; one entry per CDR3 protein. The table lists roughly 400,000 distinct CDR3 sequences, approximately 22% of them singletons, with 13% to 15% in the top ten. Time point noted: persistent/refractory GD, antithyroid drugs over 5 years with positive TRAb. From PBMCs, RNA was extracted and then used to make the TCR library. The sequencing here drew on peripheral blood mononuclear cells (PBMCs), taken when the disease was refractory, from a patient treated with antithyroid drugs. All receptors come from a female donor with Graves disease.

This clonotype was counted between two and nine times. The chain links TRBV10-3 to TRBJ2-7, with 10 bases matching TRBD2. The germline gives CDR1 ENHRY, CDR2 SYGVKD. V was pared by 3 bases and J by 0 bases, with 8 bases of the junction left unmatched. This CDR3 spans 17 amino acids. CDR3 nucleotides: TGTGCCATCAGTGACGCCGGGACTAGCGACCTCTCCTACGAGCAGTACTTC. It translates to CAISDAGTSDLSYEQYF.

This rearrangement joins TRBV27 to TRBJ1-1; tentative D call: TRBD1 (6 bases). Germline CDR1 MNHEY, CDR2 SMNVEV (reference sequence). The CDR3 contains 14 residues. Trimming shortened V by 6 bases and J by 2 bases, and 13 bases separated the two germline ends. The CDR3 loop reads CASRERDINTEAFF. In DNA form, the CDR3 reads TGTGCCAGCAGGGAGAGGGACATTAACACTGAAGCTTTCTTT.

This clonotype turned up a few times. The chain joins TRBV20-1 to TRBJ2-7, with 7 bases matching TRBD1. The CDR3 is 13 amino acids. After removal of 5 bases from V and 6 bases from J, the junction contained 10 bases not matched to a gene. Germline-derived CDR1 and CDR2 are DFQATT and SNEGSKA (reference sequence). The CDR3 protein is CSARDRESSEQYF. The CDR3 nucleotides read TGCAGTGCTCGTGACAGGGAGTCGTCCGAGCAGTACTTC.

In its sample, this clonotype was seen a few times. The CDR3 coding sequence is TGTGCCAGCAGTTACGCTAGACCGGGCGAGCAGTACTTC. Residues: CASSYARPGEQYF. The genes are TRBV6-5 and TRBJ2-7; no firm D call. Trimming left V 2 bases short and J 6 bases short, with 11 bases between. This CDR3 has 13 amino acids. The V gene's germline CDR1 is MNHEY and CDR2 SVGAGI.

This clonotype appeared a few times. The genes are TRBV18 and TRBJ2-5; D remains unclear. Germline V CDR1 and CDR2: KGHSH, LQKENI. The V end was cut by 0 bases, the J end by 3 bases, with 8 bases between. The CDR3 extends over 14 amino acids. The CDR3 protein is CASSPPSVEETQYF. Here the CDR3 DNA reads TGTGCCAGCTCACCACCCTCGGTCGAAGAGACCCAGTACTTC. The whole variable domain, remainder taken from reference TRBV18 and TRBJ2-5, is NAGVMQNPRHLVRRRGQEARLRCSPMKGHSHVYWYRQLPEEGLKFMVYLQKENIIDESGMPKERFSAEFPKEGPSILRIQQVVRGDSAAYFCASSPPSVEETQYFGPGTRLLVL.